Listed below are T cell receptor beta chains from one sample, sequenced in a study of vaccination and CD4 T cells after COVID-19. MiXCR, applied by TCRdb to the PCR reads, yields one record per CDR3 protein. The profile shows roughly 20,000 distinct CDR3 sequences, just over 50% of them singletons. Antigens for these TCRs are unknown. The sequenced sample was CD4+ T cells from blood, cultured in vitro, obtained about 7 months after SARS-CoV-2 vaccination. These receptors all stem from a human donor who had recovered from COVID-19. The CDR3 runs from the conserved cysteine through the conserved F or W. A D gene is named only where the DNA matches it firmly. Expanded clones get a size class; other rows say once, few or many, or leave the size out.

NA TRBJ1-5 13 NA TRBV6-5 CASSYDWLQPQHF TGTGCCAGCAGTTACGACTGGCTTCAGCCCCAGCATTTT
NA TRBJ1-6 13 NA TRBV20-1 CSAQTASDSPLHF TGCAGTGCTCAGACGGCATCCGATTCACCCCTCCACTTT
TRBD2 TRBJ2-5 15 few TRBV20-1 CSAELAGGPGETQYF TGCAGTGCAGAACTAGCGGGGGGGCCTGGAGAGACCCAGTACTTC
TRBD2 TRBJ2-3 15 NA TRBV19 CASSITGLGTDTQYF TGTGCCAGTAGTATTACGGGACTAGGCACAGATACGCAGTATTTT
NA TRBJ1-1 13 once TRBV2 CASRQDGNTEAFF TGTGCCAGCAGACAAGACGGGAACACTGAAGCTTTCTTT
TRBD2 TRBJ2-1 16 NA TRBV7-2 CASSGKAGSSYNEQFF TGTGCCAGCAGCGGAAAAGCGGGGAGCTCCTACAATGAGCAGTTCTTC
NA TRBJ1-1 13 few TRBV7-2 CASSLARGAEAFF TGTGCCAGCAGCTTAGCTCGCGGAGCTGAAGCTTTCTTT
NA TRBJ1-2 13 NA TRBV6-1 CASSAQVNYGYTF TGTGCCAGCAGTGCACAGGTTAACTATGGCTACACCTTC
NA TRBJ1-2 19 NA TRBV15 CATSREAGPRIFVGYGYTF TGTGCCACCAGCAGAGAGGCGGGGCCTAGAATTTTTGTCGGCTATGGCTACACCTTC
NA TRBJ2-2 17 few TRBV15 CATSRRRLGPLIGELFF TGTGCCACCAGCAGACGCCGCCTAGGCCCATTGATCGGGGAGCTGTTTTTT
NA TRBJ1-2 13 NA TRBV6-1 CASSLGRNYGYTF TGTGCCAGCAGCCTCGGACGGAACTATGGCTACACCTTC
NA TRBJ2-4 15 NA TRBV29-1 CSVEGFAAGSTFQYF TGCAGCGTTGAAGGGTTTGCGGCAGGTTCGACCTTTCAGTACTTC
TRBD2 TRBJ2-1 13 few TRBV19 CASTAGGPNEQFF TGTGCCAGCACAGCGGGGGGGCCGAATGAGCAGTTCTTC
NA TRBJ1-2 14 NA TRBV7-8 CASSLVGRDYGYTF TGTGCCAGCAGCTTAGTGGGGAGGGACTATGGCTACACCTTC
NA TRBJ1-5 15 few TRBV20-1 CSARDRPDSNQPQHF TGCAGTGCTAGAGATCGGCCAGATAGCAATCAGCCCCAGCATTTT
NA TRBJ2-7 16 few TRBV7-8 CASSLELGRAVYEQYF TGTGCCAGCAGCTTAGAGTTGGGCAGGGCGGTATACGAGCAGTACTTC
NA TRBJ1-1 15 NA TRBV20-1 CSPKQGAAGNTEAFF TGCAGTCCGAAACAGGGCGCGGCGGGTAACACTGAAGCTTTCTTT
TRBD2 TRBJ2-5 15 NA TRBV20-1 CSAGDGGEASVTQYF TGCAGTGCTGGAGATGGGGGGGAGGCCTCCGTCACCCAGTACTTC
TRBD1 TRBJ2-2 17 few TRBV6-2/TRBV6-3 CASIALPGQGATGELFF TGTGCCAGCATCGCCCTACCGGGACAGGGGGCCACCGGGGAGCTGTTTTTT
NA TRBJ1-6 15 NA TRBV6-1 CASTLGGEGNSPLHF TGTGCCAGCACCCTCGGGGGGGAAGGGAATTCACCCCTCCACTTT
TRBD1 TRBJ1-5 16 NA TRBV4-2 CASSPGGGQGDQPQHF TGTGCCAGCAGCCCAGGGGGGGGACAGGGGGATCAGCCCCAGCATTTT
NA TRBJ1-6 13 NA TRBV5-8 CASLGQRNSPLHF TGTGCCAGCCTCGGACAGAGGAATTCACCCCTCCACTTT
TRBD2 TRBJ2-7 15 NA TRBV7-2 CASSLTGTNPHEQYF TGTGCCAGCAGCCTGACCGGGACTAATCCCCACGAGCAGTACTTC
NA TRBJ2-2 14 NA TRBV6-1 CATKGEANTGELFF TGTGCCACCAAGGGGGAGGCGAACACCGGGGAGCTGTTTTTT
TRBD1 TRBJ1-1 14 NA TRBV12-3/TRBV12-4 CASSRTTGGTEAFF TGTGCCAGCAGCCGCACCACAGGGGGCACTGAAGCTTTCTTT
NA TRBJ1-5 17 NA TRBV19 CASSPPDSVYSNQPQHF TGTGCCAGTAGTCCCCCGGACAGCGTTTATAGCAATCAGCCCCAGCATTTT
TRBD1 TRBJ2-7 10 few TRBV2 CASGGQGPYF TGTGCCAGCGGGGGACAGGGACCGTACTTC
NA TRBJ2-2 16 few TRBV7-8 CASSLVSGANTGELFF TGTGCCAGCAGCTTAGTATCCGGGGCGAACACCGGGGAGCTGTTTTTT
NA TRBJ2-6 17 NA TRBV15 CATRPDLHFSGANVLTF TGTGCCACCCGGCCGGACTTACACTTCTCTGGGGCCAACGTCCTGACTTTC
NA TRBJ1-6 13 NA TRBV7-9 CASTSRGASPLHF TGTGCCAGCACCTCGAGGGGCGCTTCACCCCTCCACTTT
NA TRBJ2-7 13 NA TRBV20-1 CSAGPRGVYEQYF TGCAGTGCTGGGCCGAGGGGGGTCTACGAGCAGTACTTC
TRBD2 TRBJ2-1 16 NA TRBV7-9 CASSLALAGTYNEQFF TGTGCCAGCAGCTTAGCCCTAGCGGGCACCTACAATGAGCAGTTCTTC
NA TRBJ1-2 12 NA TRBV6-2/TRBV6-3 CASTSSRDGYTF TGTGCCAGCACCTCATCAAGGGATGGCTACACCTTC
NA TRBJ1-1 17 NA TRBV7-9 CASSVPGSTGANTEAFF TGTGCCAGCAGCGTTCCCGGATCTACGGGGGCGAACACTGAAGCTTTCTTT
TRBD1 TRBJ2-5 15 once TRBV2 CASSELQGFGETQYF TGTGCCAGCAGTGAGCTACAGGGGTTTGGAGAGACCCAGTACTTC
NA TRBJ1-2 14 NA TRBV6-1 CATSGHGRTYGYTF TGTGCCACCTCCGGACATGGGAGGACCTATGGCTACACCTTC
NA TRBJ1-2 14 NA TRBV18 CASSPLSGNYGYTF TGTGCCAGCTCACCACTCTCGGGGAACTATGGCTACACCTTC
NA TRBJ1-5 14 NA TRBV12-3/TRBV12-4 CASSRDVQNQPQHF TGTGCCAGCAGTCGGGACGTTCAAAATCAGCCCCAGCATTTT
NA TRBJ2-2 12 few TRBV20-1 CSARLDEGELFF TGCAGTGCTCGACTAGACGAAGGGGAGCTGTTTTTT
TRBD2 TRBJ2-7 17 NA TRBV23-1 CASNSRPAGGTSYEQYF TGCGCCAGCAACTCAAGGCCAGCGGGAGGTACATCCTACGAGCAGTACTTC